This T cell receptor (beta chain) stems from a study of immune evolution from preneoplasia to lung adenocarcinoma. Assay: immunoSEQ multiplex PCR; the TCRdb copy retains only in-frame clones and omits some. Here the sample spans fewer than 10,000 clones, 70% to 85% being singletons. The CDR3 sequence is 13 residues long. J was trimmed by 3 bases and V by 8 bases; bases with no gene match: 4. Per the germline V gene, CDR1 is MDHEN and CDR2 is SYDVKM. The sequence was obtained from a donor older than 65 with lung adenocarcinoma. The gene calls are TRBV28 and TRBJ2-7, with 10 bases identical to TRBD2. Input material: FFPE minimally invasive lung adenocarcinoma tissue. Here the CDR3 reads CASGTSENYEQYF. The CDR3 region has the DNA TGTGCCAGCGGGACTAGCGAAAACTACGAGCAGTACTTC.